These 11 T cell receptor beta chains share one sample of origin, sequenced in a study of STAT3 mutations in large granular lymphocyte leukemia. The study's findings and limits: Every T-LGLL patient had at least one immunodominant TCRbeta clonotype.

No antigen has been identified for these receptors. Profiling relied on immunoSEQ multiplex PCR, and the TCRdb table lists in-frame clones only, not all of them. Of roughly 46,000 clones detected, roughly 77% appear once; the ten largest clones hold 0.43%. The source material was PBMCs. These receptors were taken from a human donor with T large granular lymphocyte leukemia. Some clones in this sample may be carry-over from other donors' samples.

The chain has TRBV10-3 and TRBJ2-1; D remains unclear. Trimming pared 7 bases from V and 1 base from J, leaving 11 bases between. The CDR3 length is 14 residues. Germline values: CDR1 ENHRY, CDR2 SYGVKD. The DNA of the CDR3 is TGTGCCATCATGAGCCAGCTATCCTACAATGAGCAGTTCTTC. Its translation: CAIMSQLSYNEQFF.

This chain connects TRBV19 to TRBJ1-3; possible D gene TRBD1, 5 bases. Per the germline V gene, CDR1 is LNHDA and CDR2 is SQIVND (reference sequence). The CDR3 consists of 14 residues. Trimming removed 8 bases at V and 0 bases at J, with 11 bases between. The CDR3 is CASVQERSGNTIYF. DNA of the CDR3: TGTGCCAGTGTACAGGAGCGCTCTGGAAACACCATATATTTT.

The rearrangement uses TRBV6-6 and TRBJ1-6; D may be TRBD1 (5 bases). The CDR3 is made up of 15 amino acids. The germline V gene encodes CDR1 MNHNY and CDR2 SVGAGI (reference sequence). V lost 2 bases and J lost 9, with 14 bases in between. CDR3 nucleotide sequence: TGTGCCAGCAGTTACGGGACCCGAGGAGGTTCACCCCTCCACTTT. This sequence encodes CASSYGTRGGSPLHF.

The rearrangement uses TRBV5-1 and TRBJ1-1; no firm D call. CDR1 is SGHRS, CDR2 YFSETQ, per germline. The germline V and J ends were trimmed by 1 base and 11 bases, with 15 bases remaining between them. There are 13 residues in the CDR3. The CDR3 loop is CASSLSVPASAFF. The CDR3 region has the DNA TGCGCCAGCAGCTTGTCAGTCCCAGCTTCGGCTTTCTTT.

V and J are TRBV6-5 and TRBJ2-2; 7 positions agree with TRBD1. The CDR3 length is 16 residues. V shed 0 bases, J shed 3 bases, and the junction held 4 bases outside the gene matches. Germline-derived CDR1 and CDR2 are MNHEY and SVGAGI. The CDR3 coding sequence is TGTGCCAGCAGTTACTCGAAGACAGGGTACACCGGGGAGCTGTTTTTT. This translates into CASSYSKTGYTGELFF.

The chain carries TRBV4-1 and TRBJ1-2; unclear D gene. The CDR3 is made up of 15 amino acids. V was cut by 0 bases and J by 4 bases, with 12 bases left in between. Germline V gene sequence: CDR1 MGHRA, CDR2 YSYEKL. The CDR3 loop is CASSQEPGSGYGYTF. CDR3 nucleotides: TGCGCCAGCAGCCAAGAGCCGGGCTCGGGCTATGGCTACACCTTC.

This rearrangement joins TRBV6-6 to TRBJ1-2, with a tentative D call TRBD1 (5 bases). The germline V and J ends were trimmed by 4 bases and 7 bases, with 22 bases remaining between them. Germline V gene lookup returns CDR1 MNHNY and CDR2 SVGAGI (reference sequence). The CDR3 totals 16 residues. The CDR3 region is CASSSTGTLGLGGYTF. CDR3 nucleotides: TGTGCCAGCAGTTCCACCGGGACGCTTGGGTTAGGTGGCTACACCTTC.

This chain links TRBV7-6 with TRBJ2-5, with D hard to call. The V gene lost 4 bases and the J gene lost 5 bases, with 11 bases spanning the gap. CDR1 is SGHVS and CDR2 is FNYEAQ in the germline V gene. The CDR3 length is 13 residues. CDR3 sequence (DNA): TGTGCCAGCAGCTCGAGGATTGAGGAGACCCAGTACTTC. Translating gives CASSSRIEETQYF. Full variable domain (outside the CDR3, taken from reference TRBV7-6 and TRBJ2-5): GAGVSQSPRYKVTKRGQDVALRCDPISGHVSLYWYRQALGQGPEFLTYFNYEAQQDKSGLPNDRFSAERPEGSISTLTIQRTEQRDSAMYRCASSSRIEETQYFGPGTRLLVL.

This sequence joins TRBV9 and TRBJ1-1, with 7 bases identical to TRBD1. Trimming took 0 bases from V and 1 from J; bases not matched to a gene: 3. Per germline, CDR1 SGDLS and CDR2 YYNGEE. This CDR3 region has 15 residues. DNA for the CDR3: TGTGCCAGCAGCGTAGCGGACAGGTCGAACACTGAAGCTTTCTTT. As protein: CASSVADRSNTEAFF.

This chain joins TRBV7-9 and TRBJ2-7; 11 bases map to TRBD2. The CDR3 consists of 15 residues. In germline, CDR1 is SEHNR, CDR2 FQNEAQ (reference sequence). Trimming cost V 6 bases and J 4 bases; bases outside gene matches: 8. In DNA, the CDR3 is TGTGCCAGCAGTCTAGGACTAGCGGGTGCGTACGAGCAGTACGTC. This translates into CASSLGLAGAYEQYV.

This rearrangement joins TRBV29-1 to TRBJ2-7; no reliable D call. The CDR3 runs to 11 residues. V lost 4 bases and J lost 1, with 5 bases in between. Germline V gene lookup returns CDR1 SQVTM and CDR2 ANQGSEA. CDR3 loop: CSVGGSYEQYF. As DNA, the CDR3 is TGCAGCGTTGGAGGTTCCTACGAGCAGTACTTC.